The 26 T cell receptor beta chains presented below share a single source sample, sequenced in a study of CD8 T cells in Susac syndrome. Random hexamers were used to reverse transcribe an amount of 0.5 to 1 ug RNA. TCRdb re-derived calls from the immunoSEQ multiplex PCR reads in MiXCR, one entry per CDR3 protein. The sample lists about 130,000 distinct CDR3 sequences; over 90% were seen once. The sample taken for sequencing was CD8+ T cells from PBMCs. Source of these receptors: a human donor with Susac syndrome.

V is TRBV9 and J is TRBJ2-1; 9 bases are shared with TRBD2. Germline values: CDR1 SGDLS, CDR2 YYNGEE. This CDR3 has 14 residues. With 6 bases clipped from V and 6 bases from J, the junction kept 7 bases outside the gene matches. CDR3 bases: TGTGCCAGCACTGGGCGGGAGGGCCGCAATGAGCAGTTCTTC. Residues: CASTGREGRNEQFF.

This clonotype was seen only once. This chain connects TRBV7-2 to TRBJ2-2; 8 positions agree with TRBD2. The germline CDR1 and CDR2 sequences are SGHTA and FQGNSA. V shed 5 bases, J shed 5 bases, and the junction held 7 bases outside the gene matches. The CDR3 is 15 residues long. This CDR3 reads CASSPVAGGTGELFF. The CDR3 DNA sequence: TGTGCCAGCAGCCCAGTGGCGGGGGGAACCGGGGAGCTGTTTTTT.

This CDR3 is CASRPQTDSVWHEQFF. CDR3 nucleotide sequence: TGCGCCAGCAGACCCCAAACAGATAGCGTTTGGCATGAGCAGTTCTTC. The chain recombines TRBV4-1 with TRBJ2-1; possibly TRBD2 for D (5 bases). This CDR3 has 16 residues. The V gene lost 6 bases and the J gene lost 8 bases, with 23 bases spanning the gap. Germline V gene data show CDR1 as MGHRA and CDR2 as YSYEKL.

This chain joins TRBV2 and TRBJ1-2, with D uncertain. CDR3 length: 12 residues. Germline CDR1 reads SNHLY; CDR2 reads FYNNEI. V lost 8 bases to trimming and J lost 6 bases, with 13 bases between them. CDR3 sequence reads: CASGEEGHGYTF. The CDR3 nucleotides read TGTGCCAGCGGGGAGGAGGGCCATGGCTACACCTTC.

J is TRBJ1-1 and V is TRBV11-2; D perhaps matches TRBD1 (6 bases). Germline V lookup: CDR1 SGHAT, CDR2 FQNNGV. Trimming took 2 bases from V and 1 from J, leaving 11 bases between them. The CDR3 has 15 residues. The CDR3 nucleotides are TGTGCCAGCAGCTTAAACCCAGGGGAGAACACTGAAGCTTTCTTT. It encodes CASSLNPGENTEAFF.

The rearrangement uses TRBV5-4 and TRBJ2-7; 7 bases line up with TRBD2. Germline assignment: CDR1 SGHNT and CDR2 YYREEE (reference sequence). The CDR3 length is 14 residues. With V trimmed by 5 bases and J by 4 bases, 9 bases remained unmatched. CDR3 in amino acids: CASRDGTTPYEQYF. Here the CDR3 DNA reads TGTGCCAGCAGGGATGGGACTACACCATACGAGCAGTACTTC. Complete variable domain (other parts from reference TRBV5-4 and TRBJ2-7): ETGVTQSPTHLIKTRGQQVTLRCSSQSGHNTVSWYQQALGQGPQFIFQYYREEENGRGNFPPRFSGLQFPNYSSELNVNALELDDSALYLCASRDGTTPYEQYFGPGTRLTVT.

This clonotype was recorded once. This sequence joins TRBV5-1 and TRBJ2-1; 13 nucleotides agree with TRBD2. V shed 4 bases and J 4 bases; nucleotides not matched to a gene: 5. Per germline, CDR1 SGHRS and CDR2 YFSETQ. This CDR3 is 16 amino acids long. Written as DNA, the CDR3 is TGCGCCAGCAGCCCCCGGACTAGCGGGGGATACAATGAGCAGTTCTTC. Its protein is CASSPRTSGGYNEQFF.

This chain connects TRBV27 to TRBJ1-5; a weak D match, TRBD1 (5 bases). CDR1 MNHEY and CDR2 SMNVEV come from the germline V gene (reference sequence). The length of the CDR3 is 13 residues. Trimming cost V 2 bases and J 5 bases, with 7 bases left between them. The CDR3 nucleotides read TGTGCCAGCAGTTTAAGGGGTGATCAGCCCCAGCATTTT. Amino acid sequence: CASSLRGDQPQHF.

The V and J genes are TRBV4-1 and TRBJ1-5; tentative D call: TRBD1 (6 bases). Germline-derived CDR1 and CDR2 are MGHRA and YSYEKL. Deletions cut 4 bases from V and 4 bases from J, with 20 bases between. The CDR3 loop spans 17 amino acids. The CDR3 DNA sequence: TGCGCCAGCAGCCGACAGGACAGACCGCTAACAAATCAGCCCCAGCATTTT. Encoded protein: CASSRQDRPLTNQPQHF.

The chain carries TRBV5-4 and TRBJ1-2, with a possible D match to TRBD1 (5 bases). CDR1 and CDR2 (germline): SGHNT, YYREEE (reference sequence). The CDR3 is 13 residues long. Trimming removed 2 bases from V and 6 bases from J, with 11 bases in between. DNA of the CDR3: TGTGCCAGCAGCTTACAGGAGTTGGATGGCTACACCTTC. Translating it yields CASSLQELDGYTF.

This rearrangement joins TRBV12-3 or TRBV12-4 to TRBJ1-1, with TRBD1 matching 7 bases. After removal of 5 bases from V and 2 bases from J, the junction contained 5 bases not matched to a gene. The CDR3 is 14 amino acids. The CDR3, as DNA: TGTGCCAGCAGTCTCGGGACAGTAAACACTGAAGCTTTCTTT. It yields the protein CASSLGTVNTEAFF.

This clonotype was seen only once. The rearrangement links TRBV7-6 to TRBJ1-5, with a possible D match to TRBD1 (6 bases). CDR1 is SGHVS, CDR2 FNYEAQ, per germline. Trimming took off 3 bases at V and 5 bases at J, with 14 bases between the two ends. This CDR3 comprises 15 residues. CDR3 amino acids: CASSFLSGDYQPQHF. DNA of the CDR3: TGTGCCAGCAGCTTCTTATCAGGGGATTATCAGCCCCAGCATTTT.

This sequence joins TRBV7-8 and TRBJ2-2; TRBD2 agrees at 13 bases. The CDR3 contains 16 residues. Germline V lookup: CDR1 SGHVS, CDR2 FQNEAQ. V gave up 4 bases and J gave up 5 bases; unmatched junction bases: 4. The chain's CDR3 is CASSSGLAGVTGELFF. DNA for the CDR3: TGTGCCAGCAGCTCCGGACTAGCGGGAGTTACCGGGGAGCTGTTTTTT.

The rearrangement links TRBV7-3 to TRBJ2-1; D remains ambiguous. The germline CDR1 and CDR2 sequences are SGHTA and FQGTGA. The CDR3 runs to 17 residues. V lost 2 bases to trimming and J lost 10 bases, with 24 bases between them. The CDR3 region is CASSLSLLGGPRTEQFF. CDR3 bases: TGTGCCAGCAGCTTATCCCTGTTGGGCGGCCCGCGCACCGAGCAGTTCTTC.

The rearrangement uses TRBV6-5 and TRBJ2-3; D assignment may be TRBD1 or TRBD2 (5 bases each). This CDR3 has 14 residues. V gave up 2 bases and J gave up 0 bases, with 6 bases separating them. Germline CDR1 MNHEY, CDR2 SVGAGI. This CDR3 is CASSYRDSTDTQYF. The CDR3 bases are TGTGCCAGCAGTTACCGGGACAGCACAGATACGCAGTATTTT.

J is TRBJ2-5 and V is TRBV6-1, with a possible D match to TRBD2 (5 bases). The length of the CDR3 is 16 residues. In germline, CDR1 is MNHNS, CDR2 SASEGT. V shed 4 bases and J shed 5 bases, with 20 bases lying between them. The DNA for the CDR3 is TGTGCCAGCAGTGGTACTGGGAGCGGACTTGAGGAGACCCAGTACTTC. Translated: CASSGTGSGLEETQYF.

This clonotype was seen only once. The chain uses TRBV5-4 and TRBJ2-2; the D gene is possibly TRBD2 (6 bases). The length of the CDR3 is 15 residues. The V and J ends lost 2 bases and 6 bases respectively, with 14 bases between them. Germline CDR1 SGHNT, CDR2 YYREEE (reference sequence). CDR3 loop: CASSFWRAMAGELFF. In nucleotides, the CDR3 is TGTGCCAGCAGCTTTTGGAGGGCTATGGCCGGGGAGCTGTTTTTT.

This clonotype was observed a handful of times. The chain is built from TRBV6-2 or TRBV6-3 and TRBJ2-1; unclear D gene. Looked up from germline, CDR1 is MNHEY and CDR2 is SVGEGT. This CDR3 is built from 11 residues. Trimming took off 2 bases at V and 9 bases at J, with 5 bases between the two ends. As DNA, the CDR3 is TGTGCCAGCAGTTACGTAGTTGAGCAGTTCTTC. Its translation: CASSYVVEQFF.

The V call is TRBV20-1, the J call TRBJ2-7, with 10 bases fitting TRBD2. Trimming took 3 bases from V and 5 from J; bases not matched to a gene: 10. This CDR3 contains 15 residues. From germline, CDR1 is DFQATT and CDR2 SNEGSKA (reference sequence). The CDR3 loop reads CSARGLSGRIDEQYF. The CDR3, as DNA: TGCAGTGCTAGGGGACTTAGCGGGAGGATCGACGAGCAGTACTTC.

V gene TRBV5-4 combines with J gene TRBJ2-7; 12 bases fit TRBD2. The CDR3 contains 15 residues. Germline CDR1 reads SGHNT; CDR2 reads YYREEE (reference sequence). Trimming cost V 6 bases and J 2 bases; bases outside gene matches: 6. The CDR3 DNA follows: TGTGCCAGCACCCTGACTAGCGGGGGCACCTACGAGCAGTACTTC. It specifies CASTLTSGGTYEQYF.

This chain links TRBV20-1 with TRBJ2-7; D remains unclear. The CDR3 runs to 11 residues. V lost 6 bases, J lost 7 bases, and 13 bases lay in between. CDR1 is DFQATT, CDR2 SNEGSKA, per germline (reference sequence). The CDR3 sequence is CSAPIFSEQYF. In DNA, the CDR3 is TGCAGTGCCCCGATTTTCAGTGAGCAGTACTTC.

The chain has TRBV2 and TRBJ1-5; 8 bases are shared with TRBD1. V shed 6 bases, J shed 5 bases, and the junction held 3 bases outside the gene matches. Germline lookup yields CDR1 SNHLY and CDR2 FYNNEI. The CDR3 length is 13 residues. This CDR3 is CASSGTGYQPQHF. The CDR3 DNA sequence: TGTGCCAGCAGCGGGACAGGCTATCAGCCCCAGCATTTT.

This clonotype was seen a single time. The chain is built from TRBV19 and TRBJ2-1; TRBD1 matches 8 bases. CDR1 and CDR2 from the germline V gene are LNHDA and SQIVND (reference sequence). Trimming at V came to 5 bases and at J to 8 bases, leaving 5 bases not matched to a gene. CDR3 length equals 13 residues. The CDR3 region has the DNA TGTGCCAGTAGTCTCCCGACAGGGGATGAGCAGTTCTTC. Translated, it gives CASSLPTGDEQFF.

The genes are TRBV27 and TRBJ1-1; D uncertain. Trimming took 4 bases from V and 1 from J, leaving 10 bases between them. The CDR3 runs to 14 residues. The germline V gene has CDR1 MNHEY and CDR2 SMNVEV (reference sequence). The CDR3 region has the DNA TGTGCCAGCAGTTGGCAGGTGGGGAACACTGAAGCTTTCTTT. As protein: CASSWQVGNTEAFF.

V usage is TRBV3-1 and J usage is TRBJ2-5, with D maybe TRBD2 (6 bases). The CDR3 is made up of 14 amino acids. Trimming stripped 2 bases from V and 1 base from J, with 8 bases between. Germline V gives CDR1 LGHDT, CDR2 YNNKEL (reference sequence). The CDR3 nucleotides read TGTGCCAGCAGCCAACCTAGCGCCCAAGAGACCCAGTACTTC. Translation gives CASSQPSAQETQYF.

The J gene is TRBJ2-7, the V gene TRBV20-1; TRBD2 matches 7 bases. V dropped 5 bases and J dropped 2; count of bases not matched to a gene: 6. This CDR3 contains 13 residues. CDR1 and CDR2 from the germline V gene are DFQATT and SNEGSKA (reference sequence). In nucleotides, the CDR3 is TGCAGTGCTGGGGAGCGGGGAACCTACGAGCAGTACTTC. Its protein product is CSAGERGTYEQYF.